Listed below are T cell receptor beta chains from one sample, sequenced in a study of cytomegalovirus exposure and HLA in healthy donors. The data were produced by immunoSEQ multiplex PCR, yet TCRdb's version contains in-frame clones alone and is incomplete. Among about 190,000 clones listed, 75% to 85% were seen once. The sequenced sample consisted of PBMCs. The origin of the receptors is a woman aged 18-29 years in good health and CMV-seropositive. Both conserved end residues are part of each CDR3. A D gene is named only where the DNA matches it firmly. Clone size, where shown, is once, few, many, or a class for clones that have expanded.

j_call v_call clone_size cdr3_length d_call cdr3_aa cdr3_nt
TRBJ2-7 TRBV4-1 . 15 . CASSQEQRLGYEQYF TGCGCCAGCAGCCAAGAACAGCGGCTGGGCTACGAGCAGTACTTC
TRBJ2-1 TRBV5-4 few 15 . CASSLEIAEGDEQFF TGTGCCAGCAGCTTGGAGATCGCCGAGGGGGATGAGCAGTTCTTC
TRBJ2-3 TRBV30 . 19 TRBD2 CAWSVQPRLAGGRTDTQYF TGTGCCTGGAGTGTACAACCGAGACTAGCGGGGGGGCGCACAGATACGCAGTATTTT
TRBJ1-2 TRBV25-1 . 14 . CASSITDSNYGYTF TGTGCCAGCAGTATTACGGACAGCAACTATGGCTACACCTTC
TRBJ2-1 TRBV6-4 . 15 TRBD2 CASSERAGAYNEQFF TGTGCCAGCAGTGAGCGAGCGGGGGCCTACAATGAGCAGTTCTTC
TRBJ1-1 TRBV30 . 13 TRBD1 CAWSVDRGTEAFF TGTGCCTGGAGTGTAGACAGGGGAACTGAAGCTTTCTTT
TRBJ1-2 TRBV4-3 . 14 . CASSQQEGNYGYTF TGCGCCAGCAGCCAACAGGAGGGGAACTATGGCTACACCTTC
TRBJ1-2 TRBV18 . 14 TRBD1 CASSPDRGRYGYTF TGTGCCAGCTCACCGGACAGGGGGCGTTATGGCTACACCTTC
TRBJ1-5 TRBV6-6 . 13 . CASSLNSNQPQHF TGTGCCAGCAGTTTAAATAGCAATCAGCCCCAGCATTTT
TRBJ1-6 TRBV4-2 once 13 . CASSHIGESPLHF TGTGCCAGCAGCCATATCGGGGAATCACCCCTCCACTTT
TRBJ1-5 TRBV28 . 17 . CASSLLRGEGGSQPQHF TGTGCCAGCAGTTTGTTAAGGGGGGAGGGGGGTAGTCAGCCCCAGCATTTT
TRBJ2-5 TRBV4-3 few 16 TRBD2 CASSQERGRREETQYF TGCGCCAGCAGCCAAGAAAGGGGCAGGCGGGAGGAGACCCAGTACTTC
TRBJ2-3 TRBV25-1 . 15 . CASSAHTGGTDTQYF TGTGCCAGCAGTGCCCACACGGGGGGCACAGATACGCAGTATTTT
TRBJ2-1 TRBV5-1 . 14 TRBD1 CASSSGTGINEQFF TGCGCCAGCAGCTCCGGGACAGGGATTAATGAGCAGTTCTTC
TRBJ2-1 TRBV7-9 . 16 TRBD2 CASSSHSGGPPDEQFF TGTGCCAGCAGCTCACACAGCGGGGGGCCCCCGGATGAGCAGTTCTTC
TRBJ2-3 TRBV6-1 few 15 TRBD2 CASSPGWAGEDTQYF TGTGCCAGCAGCCCCGGGTGGGCGGGGGAGGATACGCAGTATTTT
TRBJ2-7 TRBV5-1 . 12 TRBD1 CASSLARQGQYF TGCGCCAGCAGCTTGGCGCGACAGGGGCAGTACTTC
TRBJ1-2 TRBV5-6 . 13 . CASRTSVVDGYTF TGTGCCAGCAGAACCTCGGTCGTGGATGGCTACACCTTC
TRBJ1-5 TRBV11-3 . 14 . CASSLDSSHQPQHF TGTGCCAGCAGCCTAGACAGTAGCCATCAGCCCCAGCATTTT
TRBJ1-1 TRBV30 . 15 . CALRSPGQPNTEAFF TGTGCCCTAAGGTCCCCAGGACAGCCCAACACTGAAGCTTTCTTT
TRBJ1-2 TRBV7-9 . 15 . CSSSLFQGEVGGYTF TGTTCCAGCAGCTTATTTCAAGGGGAGGTAGGCGGCTACACCTTC
TRBJ2-7 TRBV25-1 . 16 TRBD2 CATGTSGGTHSYEQYF TGTGCCACCGGGACTAGCGGGGGGACCCACTCCTACGAGCAGTACTTC
TRBJ1-6 TRBV11-2 . 16 . CASSLGDNYYNSPLHF TGTGCCAGCAGCTTGGGGGACAACTACTATAATTCACCCCTCCACTTT
TRBJ1-2 TRBV27 once 14 TRBD1 CASRETGGKDGYTF TGTGCCAGCAGGGAGACAGGGGGCAAGGATGGCTACACCTTC
TRBJ1-2 TRBV19 once 13 . CASSFPGLRGYTF TGTGCCAGTAGTTTTCCAGGGTTACGTGGCTACACCTTC
TRBJ2-1 TRBV5-4 few 13 . CASSLILSGEQFF TGTGCCAGCAGCTTGATTCTGTCGGGTGAGCAGTTCTTC
TRBJ2-3 TRBV11-2 . 17 . CASSSNIFPSSTDTQYF TGTGCCAGCAGCTCAAACATCTTTCCTTCTAGCACAGATACGCAGTATTTT
TRBJ1-5 TRBV6-6 few 15 . CASRGGGNSNQPQHF TGTGCCAGTAGGGGAGGCGGAAATAGCAATCAGCCCCAGCATTTT
TRBJ2-1 TRBV19 . 12 . CASSFSVGEQFF TGTGCCAGTAGTTTCTCGGTTGGTGAGCAGTTCTTC
TRBJ2-7 TRBV2 . 14 TRBD1 CASRPGQGTHEQYF TGTGCCAGCAGACCGGGACAGGGGACCCACGAGCAGTACTTC
TRBJ1-2 TRBV9 . 14 TRBD1 CASSHRGPHYGYTF TGTGCCAGCAGTCACAGGGGGCCTCACTATGGCTACACCTTC
TRBJ2-2 TRBV9 . 17 . CASSVAGHTGGTGELFF TGTGCCAGCAGCGTAGCCGGGCATACCGGGGGCACCGGGGAGCTGTTTTTT
TRBJ1-1 TRBV11-3 . 15 TRBD1 CASSFLRGPGTEAFF TGTGCCAGCAGCTTTCTCAGGGGGCCAGGAACTGAAGCTTTCTTT